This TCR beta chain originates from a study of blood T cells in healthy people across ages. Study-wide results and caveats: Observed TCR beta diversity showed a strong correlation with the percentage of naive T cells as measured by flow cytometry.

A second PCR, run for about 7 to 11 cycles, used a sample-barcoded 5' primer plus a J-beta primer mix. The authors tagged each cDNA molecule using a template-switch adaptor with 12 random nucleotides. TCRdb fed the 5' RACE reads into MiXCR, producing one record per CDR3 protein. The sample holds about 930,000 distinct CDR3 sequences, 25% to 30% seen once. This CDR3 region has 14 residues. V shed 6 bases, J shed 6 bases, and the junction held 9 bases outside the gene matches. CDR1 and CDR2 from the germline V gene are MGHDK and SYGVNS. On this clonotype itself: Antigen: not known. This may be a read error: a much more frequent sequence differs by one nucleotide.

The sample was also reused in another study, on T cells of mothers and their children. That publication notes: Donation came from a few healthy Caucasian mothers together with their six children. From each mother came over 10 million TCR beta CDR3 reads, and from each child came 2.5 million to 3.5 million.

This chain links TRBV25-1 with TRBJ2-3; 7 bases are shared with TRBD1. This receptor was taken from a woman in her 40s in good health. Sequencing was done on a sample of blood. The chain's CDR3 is CASSPRTGRDTQYF. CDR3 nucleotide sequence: TGTGCCAGCAGCCCCCGGACAGGACGGGATACGCAGTATTTT.